The TCR beta chain under discussion was sequenced for a study of CD8+CD57+ T cells in acquired aplastic anemia. Many counts were recorded for this clonotype. With V trimmed by 5 bases and J by 4 bases, 11 bases remained unmatched. CDR3 length: 17 residues. Germline lookup yields CDR1 SGHVS and CDR2 FNYEAQ. Sequencing involved patients with CD8+CD57+ cell expansion previously shown by flow cytometry. The TCR beta profiling, which covered VDJ combination and CDR3 sequence, was carried out using genomic DNA as the template. One entry per CDR3 protein, called by TCRdb with MiXCR from the reads. The table has 150,000 to 200,000 distinct CDR3 sequences, around half seen once; the top ten hold 3.2%.

The chain joins TRBV7-6 to TRBJ2-5, with 12 bases identical to TRBD2. The receptor's source is a human donor with aplastic anemia. Source material: sorted CD4+, CD8+, or CD8+CD57+ T cells (not recorded which) from PBMCs. CDR3 nucleotide sequence: TGTGCCAGCAGCCTCGGCAATCTAGCGGGGGGGCCAGAGACCCAGTACTTC. Translated: CASSLGNLAGGPETQYF.